This T cell receptor (beta chain) was sequenced during a study of somatic mutations in cytotoxic T cells in rheumatoid arthritis. Study context: Before any treatment began, 30 to 35 ml EDTA peripheral blood was collected from patients right after diagnosis.

Concerning this clone itself: Its antigen is unidentified.

CDR3 length: 12 amino acids. The V and J ends lost 1 base and 4 bases respectively, with 4 bases between them. CDR1 is SGHVS and CDR2 is FQNEAQ in the germline V gene. How the authors handled the data: Only a few patient CD8+ clones above 1% matched published virus-specific TCRB sequences. Using immunoSEQ multiplex PCR, the repertoire was profiled, and TCRdb retains in-frame clones only, with some absent. V and J calls and clone size are those listed in that table; D and trimming were worked out from the DNA. This table has more than 15,000 clones, approximately 82% appearing once. General study results and limits: A significant difference in CD8+ T-cell clonality was not found between rheumatoid arthritis patients and age-matched healthy controls.

What was sequenced was CD8+ T cells sorted from blood. The source of this sequence is an adult with rheumatoid arthritis. The gene calls are TRBV7-8 and TRBJ1-2; D remains unclear. CDR3 sequence: CASSLGGYGYTF. The CDR3 region has the DNA TGTGCCAGCAGCTTAGGGGGCTATGGCTACACCTTC.